This T cell receptor beta chain derives from a study of blood T cell repertoires in COVID-19. The Seattle patients joined while their infection was active and were tracked longitudinally afterward. Authors' analysis steps: Estimation of nucleated cell counts relied on the amplification of reference gene primers. TCRdb's table, derived via immunoSEQ multiplex PCR, lists solely in-frame clones and lacks some. V and J calls and clone size come straight from that table; D and trimming were deduced from the DNA. The repertoire holds about 240,000 clones, with 65% to 90% as singletons. What was sequenced was peripheral blood. The source is a man between 45 and 60 years old with COVID-19, enrolled during active disease.

The DNA of the CDR3 is TGTGCCAGCGTGACAGGGGGCGGGGAGACCCAGTACTTC. Amino acid sequence: CASVTGGGETQYF. J is TRBJ2-5 and V is TRBV28, with 10 bases matching TRBD1. The junction had 5 bases not matched to a gene; V was cut back by 8 bases and J by 5 bases. The CDR3 loop spans 13 amino acids. CDR1 is MDHEN and CDR2 is SYDVKM in the germline V gene.